This entry describes one T cell receptor beta chain. This sample is drawn from a study of blood T cell repertoires in COVID-19. Study details: Samples representing acute and convalescent COVID-19 were sourced from the United States, Italy and Spain. Nucleic acid was either cDNA or gDNA, and it came from T cells, B-cell-depleted T cells, or PBMCs.

Original analysis: Researchers report that nucleated cell counts were estimated from reference gene primer amplification. TCRdb's table, derived via immunoSEQ multiplex PCR, lists solely in-frame clones and lacks some. D and trimming come from the DNA, and the V and J calls and clone size come from that table. The top ten clones hold around 4.2% of a sample with about 290,000 clones, roughly 80% of them seen once. V dropped 4 bases and J dropped 4; count of bases not matched to a gene: 2. The CDR3 extends over 13 amino acids. This sequence was found in a woman in her 50s with active or convalescent COVID-19. The chain links TRBV12-3 or TRBV12-4 to TRBJ2-5, with 8 positions matching TRBD2. The material sequenced was peripheral blood. CDR3 sequence (DNA): TGTGCCAGCAGTTCCAGCGGGAGAGAGACCCAGTACTTC. Encoded protein: CASSSSGRETQYF.